This T cell receptor beta chain emerged from a study of control samples from healthy donors and cancer patients. Using immunoSEQ multiplex PCR, the repertoire was profiled, and TCRdb retains in-frame clones only, with some absent. The sample lists 100,000 to 150,000 clones, roughly 92% occurring once. J was trimmed by 9 bases and V by 2 bases; bases with no gene match: 7. The CDR3 spans 14 residues. Germline V lookup: CDR1 MNHEY, CDR2 SVGAGI. The chain is built from TRBV6-5 and TRBJ1-5; 7 nucleotides line up with TRBD1. Sequencing was carried out using blood. This TCR came from a man younger than 35 in good health. The CDR3 sequence: CASSYRQGDMPQHF. The DNA of the CDR3 is TGTGCCAGCAGTTACCGACAGGGCGATATGCCCCAGCATTTT.